The 21 T cell receptor beta chains below come from one sample, sequenced in a study of shared clonotypes between healthy human individuals. Profiled with immunoSEQ multiplex PCR; TCRdb holds only in-frame clones, not every one. Of around 2.5 million clones in the sample, approximately 93% are singletons; the top ten hold 0.36%. The sequenced material came from naive CD4+ T cells from PBMCs. Subset reported: CD45RA+ positively selected. The receptor source for this set is a young man in good health. Some clones in this sample may be carry-over from other donors' samples.

The chain is built from TRBV6-6 and TRBJ2-7, with D perhaps TRBD1 (5 bases). Per germline, CDR1 MNHNY and CDR2 SVGAGI (reference sequence). V lost 4 bases and J 4 bases, leaving 17 bases between the germline ends. This CDR3 is 15 amino acids long. CDR3 in amino acids: CASSFLGQSTYEQYF. The CDR3 coding sequence is TGTGCCAGCAGTTTTCTCGGACAATCGACGTACGAGCAGTACTTC.

The V gene is TRBV27, the J gene TRBJ2-5; tentatively, D is TRBD2 (6 bases). CDR3 length equals 17 residues. The germline V gene has CDR1 MNHEY and CDR2 SMNVEV (reference sequence). The V end lost 6 bases, the J end lost 4 bases, and 24 bases lay between the germline ends. CDR3 nucleotide sequence: TGTGCCAGCAGGAATACGTTCGCGACCAGGCGGGGAGAGACCCAGTACTTC. Residues: CASRNTFATRRGETQYF.

The chain links TRBV11-2 to TRBJ2-7, with 8 bases fitting TRBD2. CDR3 length equals 17 residues. The junction had 12 bases not matched to a gene; V was cut back by 3 bases and J by 2 bases. Looked up from germline, CDR1 is SGHAT and CDR2 is FQNNGV. CDR3 coding DNA: TGTGCCAGCAGCTTGCTTAAAATACGGGGGGGAGCCTACGAGCAGTACTTC. Protein product: CASSLLKIRGGAYEQYF.

The CDR3 sequence is CASSLRTSVSYNEQFF. CDR3 nucleotides: TGTGCCAGCAGCCTCCGGACTAGTGTCTCCTACAATGAGCAGTTCTTC. This sequence joins TRBV7-3 and TRBJ2-1; 7 bases are shared with TRBD2. The CDR3 spans 16 residues. V lost 5 bases and J lost 0; bases outside the gene matches: 7. Germline CDR1 is SGHTA and CDR2 is FQGTGA.

The chain combines TRBV18 with TRBJ2-7, with a weak D call TRBD1 (7 bases). Trimming stripped 6 bases from V and 2 bases from J, with 20 bases between. This CDR3 is 16 amino acids long. From germline, CDR1 is KGHSH and CDR2 LQKENI. The CDR3 spells CASSSGGGATAYEQYF. The CDR3 DNA reads as TGTGCCAGCTCCTCCGGAGGGGGCGCAACGGCCTACGAGCAGTACTTC. The full variable domain, completed using reference TRBV18 and TRBJ2-7, is NAGVMQNPRHLVRRRGQEARLRCSPMKGHSHVYWYRQLPEEGLKFMVYLQKENIIDESGMPKERFSAEFPKEGPSILRIQQVVRGDSAAYFCASSSGGGATAYEQYFGPGTRLTVT.

The chain carries TRBV19 and TRBJ1-2; D gene uncertain. The CDR3 sequence is 14 residues long. With 8 bases removed from V and 0 bases from J, the gap between germline ends came to 13 bases. Germline V gene lookup returns CDR1 LNHDA and CDR2 SQIVND (reference sequence). The CDR3 loop is CASLDGRSNYGYTF. The DNA for the CDR3 is TGTGCCAGTTTGGACGGCCGATCTAACTATGGCTACACCTTC. The full variable domain, with the rest looked up from reference TRBV19 and TRBJ1-2, is DGGITQSPKYLFRKEGQNVTLSCEQNLNHDAMYWYRQDPGQGLRLIYYSQIVNDFQKGDIAEGYSVSREKKESFPLTVTSAQKNPTAFYLCASLDGRSNYGYTFGSGTRLTVV.

V and J are TRBV19 and TRBJ2-5; 10 nucleotides agree with TRBD2. V shed 5 bases and J 4 bases; nucleotides not matched to a gene: 4. In germline, CDR1 is LNHDA, CDR2 SQIVND (reference sequence). The CDR3 is made up of 14 amino acids. This CDR3 is CASSVGLAAETQYF. The CDR3 bases are TGTGCCAGTAGTGTCGGACTAGCGGCAGAGACCCAGTACTTC.

DNA for the CDR3: TGTGCCAGCAGCCCCCTCCGGGGATCTAGCTCCTACAATGAGCAGTTCTTC. It translates to CASSPLRGSSSYNEQFF. This chain uses TRBV5-8 with TRBJ2-1; maybe TRBD2 (5 bases). This CDR3 is 17 amino acids long. V lost 4 bases to trimming and J lost 0 bases, with 17 bases between them. Per germline, CDR1 SGHTS and CDR2 YDEGEE.

In regard to this clone: The junction departs from the called germline gene at one end, perhaps through a read error. V usage is TRBV9 and J usage is TRBJ1-3, with D unclear. The J call may be faulty, since TRBJ2-2 better matches the DNA end. CDR1 and CDR2 (germline): SGDLS, YYNGEE. This CDR3 is built from 14 residues. The CDR3, as DNA: TGTGCCAGCGGCGTCTCCTCTGAAACCGGGGAGCTGTTTTTT. Protein: CASGVSSETGELFF.

The chain recombines TRBV11-3 with TRBJ1-1, with D possibly TRBD1 on 5 matching bases. The germline CDR1 and CDR2 sequences are SGHNT and YENEEA. The CDR3 covers 14 residues. Trimming removed 5 bases from V and 1 base from J, with 11 bases in between. CDR3 loop: CASSPGPENTEAFF. The CDR3 DNA follows: TGTGCCAGCAGCCCGGGACCCGAGAACACTGAAGCTTTCTTT.

This sequence joins TRBV2 and TRBJ2-7; 9 bases are a match to TRBD1. Germline V gene sequence: CDR1 SNHLY, CDR2 FYNNEI. Trimming at V came to 6 bases and at J to 6 bases, leaving 6 bases not matched to a gene. CDR3 length: 13 residues. CDR3 residues: CASRDDRGGEQYF. The CDR3 DNA reads TGTGCCAGCAGAGATGACAGGGGGGGCGAGCAGTACTTC.

This chain joins TRBV19 and TRBJ1-1; D unresolved. The germline V gene has CDR1 LNHDA and CDR2 SQIVND (reference sequence). The CDR3 extends over 13 amino acids. V dropped 5 bases and J dropped 4 bases, with 11 bases sitting between them. The CDR3 nucleotides are TGTGCCAGTAGTCGTCCGGGTAGCACTGAAGCTTTCTTT. It is translated as CASSRPGSTEAFF.

The chain links TRBV9 to TRBJ2-1; weak D call: TRBD1 (6 bases). Germline V gene data show CDR1 as SGDLS and CDR2 as YYNGEE. The V end lost 0 bases, the J end lost 6 bases, and 16 bases lay between the germline ends. This CDR3 has 16 amino acids. The CDR3 sequence: CASSVGLAGAPNEQFF. DNA of the CDR3: TGTGCCAGCAGCGTAGGGCTAGCAGGGGCACCCAATGAGCAGTTCTTC.

The rearrangement links TRBV1 to TRBJ1-5; TRBD1 reflects the table's D call only, with no check against the DNA. TRBV1 is shown as a pseudogene. CDR3 length: 20 amino acids. The CDR3 protein is CTSSQDSTGEEVYSNQPQHF. For the CDR3, the DNA is TGCACCAGCAGCCAAGACTCGACAGGGGAGGAGGTTTATAGCAATCAGCCCCAGCATTTT.

The rearrangement joins TRBV4-1 to TRBJ2-1; D could derive from TRBD1 or TRBD2 (5 bases each). Trimming pared 0 bases from V and 6 bases from J, leaving 18 bases between. The CDR3 totals 17 residues. The V gene's germline CDR1 is MGHRA and CDR2 YSYEKL. CDR3 sequence reads: CASSQDRGATGANEQFF. CDR3 nucleotides: TGCGCCAGCAGCCAAGATCGAGGAGCGACCGGGGCCAATGAGCAGTTCTTC.

This sequence joins TRBV5-3 and TRBJ2-7; D is uncertain. TRBV5-3 is an ORF, and what it does is uncertain. V gave up 0 bases and J gave up 2 bases, with 6 bases separating them. The CDR3 spans 13 residues. Here the CDR3 reads CARSLGYTYEQYF. In DNA form, the CDR3 reads TGTGCCAGAAGCTTGGGATACACCTACGAGCAGTACTTC.

The V and J genes are TRBV10-3 and TRBJ2-2, with 13 bases matching TRBD2. Looked up from germline, CDR1 is ENHRY and CDR2 is SYGVKD. V lost 4 bases and J lost 5; bases outside the gene matches: 4. This CDR3 has 16 residues. The CDR3 DNA reads TGTGCCATCAGTGGACTAGCGGGGGGTCGGACCGGGGAGCTGTTTTTT. This encodes CAISGLAGGRTGELFF.

The J gene is TRBJ1-2, the V gene TRBV2; no reliable D call. V was trimmed by 6 bases and J by 1 base, leaving 9 bases between them. The length of the CDR3 is 13 residues. Germline loops: CDR1 SNHLY, CDR2 FYNNEI. In DNA, the CDR3 is TGTGCCAGCAGAACCAGTCTTAACTATGGCTACACCTTC. Translated: CASRTSLNYGYTF.

The rearrangement uses TRBV14 and TRBJ1-1; 8 nucleotides agree with TRBD1. The J segment lost 4 bases and the V segment lost 3 bases, leaving 7 bases of the junction unmatched. Germline V CDR1 and CDR2: SGHDN, FVKESK. The CDR3 length is 15 residues. CDR3 sequence reads: CASSHVRQGSTEAFF. CDR3 DNA sequence: TGTGCCAGCAGCCACGTTAGACAGGGGAGCACTGAAGCTTTCTTT.

J is TRBJ2-2 and V is TRBV9; D assignment may be TRBD1 or TRBD2 (6 bases each). From germline, CDR1 is SGDLS and CDR2 YYNGEE. Trimming left V 1 base short and J 0 bases short, with 10 bases between. The CDR3 contains 16 residues. The CDR3 nucleotides read TGTGCCAGCAGCGTAAGGGGGGACCCGAACACCGGGGAGCTGTTTTTT. It yields the protein CASSVRGDPNTGELFF.

The V and J genes are TRBV7-2 and TRBJ2-5; D is unclear. This CDR3 comprises 12 residues. V was trimmed by 5 bases and J by 4 bases, leaving 8 bases between them. The germline CDR1 and CDR2 sequences are SGHTA and FQGNSA. In DNA, the CDR3 is TGTGCCAGCAGCAGGGTTCGAGAGACCCAGTACTTC. Translation gives CASSRVRETQYF.